The 3 T cell receptor beta chains below were found in one sample sequenced in a study of human T cells and chemical hapten exposure. As for time point: pre-sensitization, week 0. Treatment given: therapeutic diphenylcyclopropenone sensitization with weekly scalp DPC. TCRdb ran MiXCR on the RACE reads and lists one entry per CDR3 protein. Seen here are about 260,000 distinct CDR3 sequences, 7% to 10% observed once, and the top ten hold under 2.5%. Source: whole blood, taken in connection with sensitization to the hapten diphenylcyclopropenone (DPC). Every receptor here comes from a woman in her thirties or forties with alopecia areata. Some clones in this sample may be carry-over from other donors' samples.

In its sample, this clonotype was seen many times. The chain couples TRBV27 to TRBJ2-1, with unresolved D. The CDR3 is made up of 14 amino acids. V lost 8 bases and J lost 0, with 11 bases in between. Germline lookup yields CDR1 MNHEY and CDR2 SMNVEV (reference sequence). CDR3 loop: CASAGYSSYNEQFF. In nucleotides, the CDR3 is TGTGCCAGCGCCGGTTATAGCTCCTACAATGAGCAGTTCTTC.

In this sample, this clonotype turned up a few times. This chain uses TRBV6-2 or TRBV6-3 with TRBJ2-2; D is tentatively TRBD1 or TRBD2 (6 bases each). There are 16 residues in the CDR3. The V end was cut by 4 bases, the J end by 0 bases, with 12 bases between. The germline gives CDR1 MNHEY, CDR2 SVGEGT. CDR3 protein: CASSSEGGPNTGELFF. The CDR3 DNA reads as TGTGCCAGCAGTTCTGAGGGGGGACCGAACACCGGGGAGCTGTTTTTT.

This clonotype was seen more than once but under ten times. The V call is TRBV20-1, the J call TRBJ2-1; tentative D call: TRBD2 (5 bases). The V gene's germline CDR1 is DFQATT and CDR2 SNEGSKA (reference sequence). This CDR3 region has 14 residues. Trimming shortened V by 3 bases and J by 1 base, and 10 bases separated the two germline ends. DNA of the CDR3: TGCAGTGCTAGGAGGGCCCAGTCCTACAATGAGCAGTTCTTC. This gives the protein CSARRAQSYNEQFF.